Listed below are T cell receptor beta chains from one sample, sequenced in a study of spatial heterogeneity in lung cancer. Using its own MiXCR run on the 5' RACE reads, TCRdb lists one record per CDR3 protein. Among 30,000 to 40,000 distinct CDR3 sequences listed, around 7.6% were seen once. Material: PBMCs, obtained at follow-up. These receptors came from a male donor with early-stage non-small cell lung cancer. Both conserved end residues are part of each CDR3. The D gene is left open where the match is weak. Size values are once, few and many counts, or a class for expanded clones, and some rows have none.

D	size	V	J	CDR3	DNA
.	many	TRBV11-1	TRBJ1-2	CASSPGRERGYTF	TGTGCCAGCAGCCCCGGACGTGAACGGGGCTACACCTTC
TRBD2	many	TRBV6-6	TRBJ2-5	CASRKTSGQETQYF	TGTGCCAGCAGGAAGACTAGCGGACAAGAGACCCAGTACTTC
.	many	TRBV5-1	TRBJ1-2	CASSLEANYGYTF	TGCGCCAGCAGCTTGGAGGCAAACTATGGCTACACCTTC
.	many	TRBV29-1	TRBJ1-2	CSAGGGATYGYTF	TGCAGCGCTGGGGGGGGAGCGACCTATGGCTACACCTTC
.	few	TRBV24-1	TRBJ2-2	CATRGPAGELFF	TGTGCCACCAGAGGACCCGCCGGGGAGCTGTTTTTT
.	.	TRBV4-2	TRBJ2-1	CASSQVVSYYNEQFF	TGTGCCAGCAGCCAAGTGGTATCCTACTACAATGAGCAGTTCTTC
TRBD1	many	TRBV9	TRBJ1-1	CASSVGRGLNTEAFF	TGTGCCAGCAGCGTAGGAAGGGGGCTTAACACTGAAGCTTTCTTT
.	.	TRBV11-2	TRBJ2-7	CASTKTDYEQYF	TGTGCCAGCACCAAAACTGACTACGAGCAGTACTTC
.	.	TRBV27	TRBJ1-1	CASSLYSLNTEAFF	TGTGCCAGCAGTTTATACAGTTTGAACACTGAAGCCTTCTTT
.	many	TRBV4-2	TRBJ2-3	CASSLGGPTDTQYF	TGTGCCAGCAGCCTCGGGGGGCCCACAGATACGCAGTATTTT
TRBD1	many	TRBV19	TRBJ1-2	CASSTGQELYGYTF	TGTGCCAGTAGTACCGGACAGGAACTCTATGGCTACACCTTC
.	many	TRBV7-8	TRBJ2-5	CASSPYRFRQKLMGETQYF	TGTGCCAGCAGCCCATACAGGTTCCGACAGAAGTTGATGGGGGAGACCCAGTACTTC
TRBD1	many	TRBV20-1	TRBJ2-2	CSARDGQGGWELFF	TGCAGTGCCAGAGACGGACAGGGAGGCTGGGAGCTGTTTTTT
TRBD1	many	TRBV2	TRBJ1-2	CASKQGTGPNYGYTF	TGTGCCAGCAAACAAGGGACAGGGCCTAACTATGGCTACACCTTC
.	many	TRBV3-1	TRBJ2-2	CASSPLYTGELFF	TGTGCCAGCAGCCCCCTCTACACCGGGGAGCTGTTTTTT
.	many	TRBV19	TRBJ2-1	CASNRGAPYNEQFF	TGTGCCAGTAACCGCGGGGCCCCCTACAATGAGCAGTTCTTC
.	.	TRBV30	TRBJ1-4	CAWSGWGTTNEKLFF	TGTGCCTGGAGTGGATGGGGGACAACTAATGAAAAACTGTTTTTT
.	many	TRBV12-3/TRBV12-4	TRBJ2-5	CASSRGDSPRETQYF	TGTGCCAGCAGCCGAGGGGACTCGCCCCGAGAGACCCAGTACTTC
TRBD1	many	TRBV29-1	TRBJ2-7	CSAGDRGYEQYF	TGCAGCGCGGGGGACAGGGGCTACGAGCAGTACTTC
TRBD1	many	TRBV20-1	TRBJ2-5	CNAEGTGYQETQYF	TGCAATGCTGAGGGGACAGGATACCAAGAGACCCAGTACTTC
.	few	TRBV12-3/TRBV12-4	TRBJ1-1	CASSLREEGEAFF	TGTGCCAGCAGTTTACGGGAGGAGGGTGAAGCTTTCTTT
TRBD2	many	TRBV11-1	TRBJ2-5	CASSLAESLAGQETQYF	TGTGCCAGCAGCTTAGCGGAGTCCCTAGCGGGGCAAGAGACCCAGTACTTC
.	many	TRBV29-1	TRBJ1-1	CSVGGQGIVAFF	TGCAGCGTTGGGGGGCAGGGGATAGTCGCTTTCTTT
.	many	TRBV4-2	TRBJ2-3	CASSQETRLASTDTQYF	TGTGCCAGCAGCCAAGAAACCCGGCTTGCTAGCACAGATACGCAGTATTTT
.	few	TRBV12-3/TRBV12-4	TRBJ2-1	CASSLMTGYNEQFF	TGTGCCAGCAGTTTAATGACAGGATACAATGAGCAGTTCTTC
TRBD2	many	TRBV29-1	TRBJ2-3	CSVTTSGRITDTQYF	TGCAGCGTGACGACTAGCGGGAGAATCACAGATACGCAGTATTTT
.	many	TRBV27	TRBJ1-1	CASSNRDRNTEAFF	TGTGCCAGCAGTAACCGGGATCGGAACACTGAAGCTTTCTTT
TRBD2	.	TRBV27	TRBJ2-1	CASSFSGRVSGNEQFF	TGTGCCAGCAGTTTCTCGGGGAGGGTCTCGGGCAATGAGCAGTTCTTC
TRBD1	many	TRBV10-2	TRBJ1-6	CASSEHRGKVSPLHF	TGCGCCAGCAGTGAGCACAGGGGAAAGGTTTCACCCCTCCACTTT
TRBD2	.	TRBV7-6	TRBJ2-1	CASSSGLAGDEQFF	TGTGCCAGCAGCTCGGGACTAGCGGGGGATGAGCAGTTCTTC
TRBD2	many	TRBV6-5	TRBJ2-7	CASSYNSGGTVYEQYF	TGTGCCAGCAGTTACAATTCCGGGGGGACCGTCTACGAGCAGTACTTC
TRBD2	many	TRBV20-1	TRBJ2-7	CSARDPAGAGYEQYF	TGCAGTGCTAGAGATCCAGCGGGGGCCGGATACGAGCAGTACTTC
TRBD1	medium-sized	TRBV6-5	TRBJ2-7	CASRLGQGVFYEQYF	TGTGCCAGCCGCTTGGGACAGGGGGTTTTCTACGAGCAGTACTTC
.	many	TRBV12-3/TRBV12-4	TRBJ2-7	CASSFGALGAYEQYF	TGTGCCAGCAGTTTTGGCGCTCTGGGGGCCTACGAGCAGTACTTC
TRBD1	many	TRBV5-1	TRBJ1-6	CASSTGQGDTPLHF	TGCGCCAGCAGCACCGGACAGGGGGATACACCCCTCCACTTT